These T cell receptor beta chains were read from a single sample in a study of blood T cell repertoires in COVID-19. The protocol was immunoSEQ multiplex PCR, while the TCRdb copy is restricted to in-frame clones and leaves out a portion. This table has almost 55,000 clones, over 70% appearing once. The specimen was peripheral blood. These receptors were obtained from a human donor in a cohort sampled during active COVID-19. The CDR3 runs from the conserved cysteine through the conserved F or W. Fields, in order: clone size, D gene, CDR3 length, V gene, J gene, CDR3 DNA, CDR3 protein. A D gene is named only where the DNA matches it firmly. For some rows the clone size is stated as once, few or many, or as a class when expanded; others skip it.

.,TRBD1,16,TRBV7-9,TRBJ2-5,TGTGCCAGCAGCCCAAGGACAGGGATAAGCCAAGAGACCCAGTACTTC,CASSPRTGISQETQYF
.,.,14,TRBV7-9,TRBJ2-7,TGTGCCAGCAGCTCCCAGGGAATTAAGAGCGAGCAGTACTTC,CASSSQGIKSEQYF
.,.,16,TRBV10-2,TRBJ1-4,TGCGCCAGCAGTGATCCCGGGGGGCCAACTAATGAAAAACTGTTTTTT,CASSDPGGPTNEKLFF
.,TRBD2,15,TRBV6-5,TRBJ2-3,TGTGCCAGCAGGGAGCGGGAGTGGGACACAGATACGCAGTATTTT,CASREREWDTDTQYF
.,.,15,TRBV5-6,TRBJ2-7,TGTGCCAGCAGCTCCGTGGCGGGGGCACCTGAGGAGCAGTACTTC,CASSSVAGAPEEQYF
.,TRBD2,14,TRBV6-5,TRBJ2-7,TGTGCCAGCAGTCGGGGGGGGGCGTCTTACGAGCAGTACTTC,CASSRGGASYEQYF
.,TRBD1,15,TRBV6-5,TRBJ2-3,TGTGCCAGCGGAAGAGCCGGGACAGGGGCCGATACGCAGTATTTT,CASGRAGTGADTQYF
.,.,13,TRBV6-5,TRBJ1-5,TGTGCCAGCAGGCCCGGACAGTATCAGCCCCAGCATTTT,CASRPGQYQPQHF
.,.,15,TRBV4-1,TRBJ1-5,TGCGCCAGCAGCCAAGATTTCGGGTCTCCTCAGCCCCAGCATTTT,CASSQDFGSPQPQHF
once,.,15,TRBV10-3,TRBJ1-5,TGTGCCATCAGTGAGTCGGGCCAGGGGAATCAGCCCCAGCATTTT,CAISESGQGNQPQHF
.,.,16,TRBV5-5,TRBJ2-1,TGTGCCAGCAGCCCCCGAACTGAGCGCTCCTACAATGAGCAGTTCTTC,CASSPRTERSYNEQFF
.,TRBD1,18,TRBV2,TRBJ1-4,TGTGCCAGCACCAGAGGGGGAACGACAGGGGGTTCCAGGGAAAAACTGTTTTTT,CASTRGGTTGGSREKLFF
once,TRBD1,15,TRBV6-5,TRBJ2-1,TGTGCCAGCAGTTACTCGAGGACAGGGTACAATGAGCAGTTCTTC,CASSYSRTGYNEQFF
.,.,11,TRBV6-5,TRBJ2-5,TGTGCCAGTGACACCCAAGAGACCCAGTACTTC,CASDTQETQYF
.,TRBD2,15,TRBV4-1,TRBJ2-1,TGCGCCAGCAGTTCAAGCGGGGGGCCGTACAATGAGCAGTTCTTC,CASSSSGGPYNEQFF
.,TRBD1,12,TRBV5-6,TRBJ1-2,TGTGCCAGCAGCCCCCAACCCGGGACAGGACTCTTC,CASSPQPGTGLF
once,.,12,TRBV5-1,TRBJ2-3,TGCGCCAGCAGCTTGGCGGGGGATACGCAGTATTTT,CASSLAGDTQYF
.,TRBD2,15,TRBV7-9,TRBJ2-5,TGTGCCAGCAGCTTATTCGCGGGAGGCGCAGAGACCCAGTACTTC,CASSLFAGGAETQYF
once,TRBD1,13,TRBV7-2,TRBJ1-1,TGTGCCAGCAGGGGACAGTTGGCCACTGAAGCTTTCTTT,CASRGQLATEAFF
.,TRBD1,15,TRBV5-6,TRBJ1-2,TGTGCCAGCAGCCCAGGGCAGGGGGCTAACTATGGCTACACCTTC,CASSPGQGANYGYTF
.,TRBD2,16,TRBV6-5,TRBJ2-1,TGTGCCAGCAGTTACTCTATCGACCGGGAGGGCCGAGAGCAGTTCTTC,CASSYSIDREGREQFF
.,TRBD1,14,TRBV9,TRBJ1-6,TGTGCCAGCAGCGTCGGGACAGAGCATTCACCCCTCCACTTT,CASSVGTEHSPLHF
.,TRBD1,12,TRBV6-5,TRBJ1-1,TGTGCCACCCGAGGGACAGGGGGAATGGCTTTCTTT,CATRGTGGMAFF
.,.,14,TRBV2,TRBJ1-2,TGTGCCAGCATGAGACAGGCGGTGAATAATGGCTACACCTTC,CASMRQAVNNGYTF
.,TRBD2,16,TRBV30,TRBJ2-1,TGTGCCTGGAGTTTCCCCGGGACTAGCGGGAGAAATGAGCAGTTCTTC,CAWSFPGTSGRNEQFF
.,TRBD2,15,TRBV19,TRBJ2-5,TGTGCCAGTAGTTTTAGCGGGGGGGACCGCGAGACCCAGTACTTC,CASSFSGGDRETQYF
.,TRBD1,13,TRBV30,TRBJ1-1,TGTGCCTTACTGACAGGGTTCGCCACTGAAGCTTTCTTT,CALLTGFATEAFF
.,TRBD1,13,TRBV5-1,TRBJ1-2,TGCGCCAGCAGCCCCGACAGGGGGTCCGGCTACACCTTC,CASSPDRGSGYTF
.,TRBD2,16,TRBV11-3,TRBJ2-3,TGTGCCAGCAGCTCAGGGACTAGCGGGGGGGCGGATACGCAGTATTTT,CASSSGTSGGADTQYF
.,.,13,TRBV30,TRBJ2-7,TGTGCCTGGACGGGTACGATGGGAGCCGAGCAGTACTTC,CAWTGTMGAEQYF
few,TRBD2,14,TRBV30,TRBJ2-2,TGTGCCTGGAGGGCTAGCGGGAGGGCTGGGGAGCTGTTTTTT,CAWRASGRAGELFF
.,.,15,TRBV6-5,TRBJ1-4,TGTGCCAGCAGTTACCGAGGGGGGGCAAGCGAAAAACTGTTTTTT,CASSYRGGASEKLFF
once,.,13,TRBV3-1/TRBV3-2,TRBJ1-4,TGTGCCAGCAGCCAAAAGTCGAGTGAAAAACTGTTTTTT,CASSQKSSEKLFF
.,TRBD2,17,TRBV5-1,TRBJ2-5,TGCGCCAGCAGCCCCACCTGGGCGGGGGGCTTCCAAGAGACCCAGTACTTC,CASSPTWAGGFQETQYF
.,TRBD1,16,TRBV19,TRBJ1-2,TGTGCCAGTAGTGCGGGGGGAGGGGGCGCCGGCTATGGCTACACCTTC,CASSAGGGGAGYGYTF
.,TRBD1,14,TRBV7-2,TRBJ2-5,TGTGCCAGCAGCTTTCAGGGGGCTCAAGAGACCCAGTACTTC,CASSFQGAQETQYF
.,.,15,TRBV18,TRBJ2-1,TGTGCCAGCTCACCGGGGGCAGGGGCAAGGAATGAGCAGTTCTTC,CASSPGAGARNEQFF
.,.,14,TRBV2,TRBJ2-3,TGTGCCAGCACTCTCTGGGGGGTGACAGATACGCAGTATTTT,CASTLWGVTDTQYF
.,.,15,TRBV27,TRBJ1-5,TGTGCCAGCAGGCAGCGACCGGATAGCAATCAGCCCCAGCATTTT,CASRQRPDSNQPQHF
.,TRBD1,15,TRBV9,TRBJ1-2,TGTGCCAGCTCCTGGAGTCAGGGGGCGAACTATGGCTACACCTTC,CASSWSQGANYGYTF
.,.,15,TRBV2,TRBJ2-3,TGTGCCAGCTCGTCGGGGGAGTGGATGAGAGATACGCAGTATTTT,CASSSGEWMRDTQYF
.,.,15,TRBV7-2,TRBJ1-3,TGTGCCAGCAGCTTGGGGGGGGTGGGAGGAAACACCATATATTTT,CASSLGGVGGNTIYF
.,.,14,TRBV5-4,TRBJ2-3,TGTGCCAGCAGCTTGGGGCGGGATACAGATACGCAGTATTTT,CASSLGRDTDTQYF
once,TRBD1,15,TRBV7-2,TRBJ2-7,TGTGCCAGCAGCCAAAGACAGGGTGTCGTGAGCGAGCAGTACTTC,CASSQRQGVVSEQYF
.,TRBD2,14,TRBV29-1,TRBJ2-1,TGCAGCGTTGGAAGCGGGGGGGCCCAAAATGAGCAGTTCTTC,CSVGSGGAQNEQFF
.,.,15,TRBV6-5,TRBJ2-5,TGTGCCAGCAGTTTGCGGACGGGGTACCAAGAGACCCAGTACTTC,CASSLRTGYQETQYF
once,.,16,TRBV6-2/TRBV6-3,TRBJ1-6,TGTGCCAGCAGTTACGACAGAACCGCCTATAATTCACCCCTCCACTTT,CASSYDRTAYNSPLHF
.,.,15,TRBV7-2,TRBJ1-1,TGTGCCAGCAGGATCTCAGGGATAGAAAACACTGAAGCTTTCTTT,CASRISGIENTEAFF
.,.,14,TRBV11-2,TRBJ2-7,TGTGCCAGCAGCTTAGGGGGCCGGGGGTACGAGCAGTACTTC,CASSLGGRGYEQYF
.,.,12,TRBV30,TRBJ1-6,TGTGCCTGGAGTAGAGGGAATTCACCCCTCCACTTT,CAWSRGNSPLHF
few,.,13,TRBV7-9,TRBJ2-7,TGTGCCAGCAGCTTAGGAGAAACCCACGAGCAGTACTTC,CASSLGETHEQYF
.,.,14,TRBV19,TRBJ2-2,TGTGCCAGTAGAGTAGGGGCCTCTCCCGGGGAGCTGTTTTTT,CASRVGASPGELFF
.,.,14,TRBV28,TRBJ1-1,TGTGCCAGCAGTTTGTATCCGGGAGGTACTGAAGCTTTCTTT,CASSLYPGGTEAFF
.,.,13,TRBV12-3/TRBV12-4,TRBJ1-6,TGTGCCAGCAGTTCCATCGGAGGTTCACCCCTCCACTTT,CASSSIGGSPLHF
.,.,15,TRBV11-3,TRBJ2-2,TGTGCCAGCAGCATGAGCACAGGGTGGACCGGGGAGCTGTTTTTT,CASSMSTGWTGELFF
.,TRBD2,17,TRBV3-1/TRBV3-2,TRBJ2-1,TGTGCCAGCAGGCACCACCCCGGACTAGCGGGAGACAATGAGCAGTTCTTC,CASRHHPGLAGDNEQFF
.,.,14,TRBV2,TRBJ2-2,TGTGCCAGCCAGGCGGGCTCGAACACCGGGGAGCTGTTTTTT,CASQAGSNTGELFF